Below are 7 T cell receptor beta chains sequenced from a single sample in a study of T cells after posttransplantation cyclophosphamide. Clones were read by immunoSEQ multiplex PCR, and TCRdb kept only the in-frame ones, dropping some. Observed in the sample are 40,000 to 60,000 clones, none of them singletons. The source material was PBMCs. Every receptor here comes from a man in his forties in good health, CMV-negative, and a related stem cell transplant donor.

The sample holds many counts of this clone. The chain recombines TRBV5-1 with TRBJ1-1, with a possible D match to TRBD1 (5 bases). This CDR3 contains 16 residues. Per germline, CDR1 SGHRS and CDR2 YFSETQ. V was cut by 0 bases and J by 1 base, with 13 bases left in between. CDR3 nucleotide sequence: TGCGCCAGCAGCTTGGTATATAGGGGCCAGAACACTGAAGCTTTCTTT. This codes for CASSLVYRGQNTEAFF.

The sample holds many counts of this clone. The identical CDR3 is also encoded by other nucleotide sequences in the sample. The chain employs TRBV27 and TRBJ2-1; TRBD2 might be the D (6 bases). Germline-derived CDR1 and CDR2 are MNHEY and SMNVEV (reference sequence). This CDR3 region has 14 residues. V lost 1 base to trimming and J lost 6 bases, with 10 bases between them. Here the CDR3 reads CASSLFTGVNEQFF. For the CDR3, the DNA is TGTGCCAGCAGTTTATTTACGGGGGTCAATGAGCAGTTCTTC.

This clone was detected many times. The CDR3 DNA is TGTGCCAGCACATTCGACAGGAATGCCGGGACCCAGTACTTC. Translating gives CASTFDRNAGTQYF. This chain links TRBV19 with TRBJ2-5; D may be TRBD1 (6 bases). The CDR3 runs 14 residues. Looked up from germline, CDR1 is LNHDA and CDR2 is SQIVND (reference sequence). Trimming shortened V by 9 bases and J by 7 bases, and 21 bases separated the two germline ends.

There are many counts of this clone. V is TRBV5-8 and J is TRBJ1-2, with 7 bases aligning to TRBD1. The length of the CDR3 is 13 residues. The germline CDR1 and CDR2 sequences are SGHTS and YDEGEE. V lost 4 bases to trimming and J lost 3 bases; unmatched junction nucleotides: 3. As DNA, the CDR3 is TGTGCCAGCAGCAACACAGGGGACTATGGCTACACCTTC. Translated: CASSNTGDYGYTF.

This clone has at least ten counts. One end of the junction fails to match germline, which may point to a read error. The same CDR3 also results from other DNA sequences found in this sample. V gene TRBV19 combines with J gene TRBJ1-5, with 7 nucleotides matching TRBD1. CDR1 and CDR2 from the germline V gene are LNHDA and SQIVND (reference sequence). The CDR3 runs 17 residues. For the CDR3, the DNA is TGCGCCAGTAGTATAGAGTGGGGACAGTATAGCAATCAGCCCCAGCATTTT. Protein product: CASSIEWGQYSNQPQHF.

This chain joins TRBV30 and TRBJ2-5, with 7 bases aligning to TRBD1. The J call may be faulty, since TRBJ2-7 better matches the DNA end. CDR3 size: 14 residues. Germline lookup yields CDR1 GTSNPN and CDR2 SVGIG (reference sequence). The CDR3 DNA sequence: TGTGCCTGGAGTGTAGACAGGGTAATTGGCGAGCAGTACTTC. It yields the protein CAWSVDRVIGEQYF.

This clone was recorded at least ten times. This chain joins TRBV19 and TRBJ2-1; the match to TRBD2 covers 9 bases. The V gene end was trimmed by 9 bases and the J gene end by 7 bases; junction bases not matched to a gene: 10. The CDR3 runs 14 residues. The germline gives CDR1 LNHDA, CDR2 SQIVND (reference sequence). The CDR3 DNA reads TGTGCCAGCGGAGGCCTAGCGGGACCGAATGAGCAGTTCTTC. Translating it yields CASGGLAGPNEQFF.